This is a list of T cell receptor beta chains from one sample in a study of radiotherapy plus CTLA-4 blockade in lung cancer. This table comes from immunoSEQ multiplex PCR, and its TCRdb copy is limited to in-frame clones, with some not included. The sample holds about 59,000 clones, around 74% seen once. The source was peripheral blood, collected from a patient treated with radiotherapy plus ipilimumab. Receptors originate from a human donor with non-small cell lung cancer whose response to radiotherapy plus ipilimumab could not be evaluated. CDR3s include the opening cysteine and the closing phenylalanine or tryptophan. Each record gives: CDR3 protein, CDR3 DNA, J gene, clone size, D gene, V gene. The D gene is left open where the match is weak. Rows give clone size only sometimes, using once, few, many, or a class for an expanded clone.

CDR3 protein: CASSQGGAEPISYEQYF
CDR3 DNA: TGTGCCAGCAGCCAAGGGGGGGCGGAACCTATCTCCTACGAGCAGTACTTC
J gene: TRBJ2-7
clone size: once
D gene: .
V gene: TRBV7-8

CDR3 protein: CASSRTGDAGYTF
CDR3 DNA: TGTGCCAGCAGCAGAACGGGGGATGCGGGCTACACCTTC
J gene: TRBJ1-2
clone size: .
D gene: .
V gene: TRBV6-5

CDR3 protein: CASSRGRGLSTDTQYF
CDR3 DNA: TGTGCCAGTAGTAGGGGCAGGGGGCTTAGCACAGATACGCAGTATTTT
J gene: TRBJ2-3
clone size: .
D gene: TRBD1
V gene: TRBV19

CDR3 protein: CASSQDGGASQPQHF
CDR3 DNA: TGCGCCAGCAGCCAAGACGGCGGCGCGAGTCAGCCCCAGCATTTT
J gene: TRBJ1-5
clone size: few
D gene: .
V gene: TRBV4-3

CDR3 protein: CASSIGSGSDTQYF
CDR3 DNA: TGTGCCAGTAGTATCGGTAGCGGGAGTGATACGCAGTATTTT
J gene: TRBJ2-3
clone size: few
D gene: TRBD2
V gene: TRBV19

CDR3 protein: CASSLFLASEQYF
CDR3 DNA: TGTGCCAGCAGCCTTTTTCTAGCGAGTGAGCAGTACTTC
J gene: TRBJ2-5
clone size: .
D gene: .
V gene: TRBV9

CDR3 protein: CAIKTGSYNEQFF
CDR3 DNA: TGTGCCATCAAAACAGGGAGTTACAATGAGCAGTTCTTC
J gene: TRBJ2-1
clone size: .
D gene: .
V gene: TRBV10-3

CDR3 protein: CASSFGTGQETQYF
CDR3 DNA: TGCGCCAGCAGCTTTGGGACTGGCCAAGAGACCCAGTACTTC
J gene: TRBJ2-5
clone size: .
D gene: .
V gene: TRBV5-1

CDR3 protein: CASRRHSEAFF
CDR3 DNA: TGTGCCAGTAGGAGACACTCTGAAGCTTTCTTT
J gene: TRBJ1-1
clone size: few
D gene: .
V gene: TRBV19

CDR3 protein: CASSQGTGGNTEAFF
CDR3 DNA: TGCGCCAGCAGCCAAGGGACAGGGGGCAACACTGAAGCTTTCTTT
J gene: TRBJ1-1
clone size: few
D gene: TRBD1
V gene: TRBV4-1

CDR3 protein: CASSLLPIAEQYF
CDR3 DNA: TGTGCCAGCAGCTTACTTCCTATTGCCGAGCAGTACTTC
J gene: TRBJ2-7
clone size: .
D gene: .
V gene: TRBV7-9

CDR3 protein: CASSQDFQAYGYTF
CDR3 DNA: TGTGCCAGCAGCCAAGATTTCCAGGCCTATGGCTACACCTTC
J gene: TRBJ1-2
clone size: .
D gene: .
V gene: TRBV4-2

CDR3 protein: CASRESQGAYEQYF
CDR3 DNA: TGTGCCAGTAGGGAGTCCCAGGGGGCGTACGAGCAGTACTTC
J gene: TRBJ2-7
clone size: .
D gene: TRBD1
V gene: TRBV19

CDR3 protein: CASRPGQGVNEQYF
CDR3 DNA: TGTGCCAGCAGGCCGGGACAGGGGGTAAACGAGCAGTACTTC
J gene: TRBJ2-7
clone size: .
D gene: TRBD1
V gene: TRBV6-6

CDR3 protein: CASRPRGPSNQPQHF
CDR3 DNA: TGTGCCAGCAGGCCGAGGGGGCCAAGCAATCAGCCCCAGCATTTT
J gene: TRBJ1-5
clone size: .
D gene: TRBD1
V gene: TRBV6-1

CDR3 protein: CASSYGLQGASGGYTF
CDR3 DNA: TGCGCCAGCAGCTACGGATTACAGGGGGCGTCGGGTGGCTACACCTTC
J gene: TRBJ1-2
clone size: .
D gene: TRBD1
V gene: TRBV4-1

CDR3 protein: CASRELGTDYNEQFF
CDR3 DNA: TGTGCCAGCAGAGAATTGGGGACAGACTACAATGAGCAGTTCTTC
J gene: TRBJ2-1
clone size: .
D gene: TRBD1
V gene: TRBV5-5